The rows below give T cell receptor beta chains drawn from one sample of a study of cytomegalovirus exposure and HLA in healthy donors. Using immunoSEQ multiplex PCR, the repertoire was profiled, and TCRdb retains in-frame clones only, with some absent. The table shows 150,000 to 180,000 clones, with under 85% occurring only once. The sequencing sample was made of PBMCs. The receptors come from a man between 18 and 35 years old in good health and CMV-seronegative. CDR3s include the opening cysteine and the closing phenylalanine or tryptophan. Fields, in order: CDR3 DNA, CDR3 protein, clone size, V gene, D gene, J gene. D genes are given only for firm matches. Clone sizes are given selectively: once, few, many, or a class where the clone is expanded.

CDR3 DNA: TGTGCCAGCAGCTTGGGGGACAGAGGGGAAGAGACCCAGTACTTC; CDR3 protein: CASSLGDRGEETQYF; clone size: few; V gene: TRBV5-4; D gene: TRBD1; J gene: TRBJ2-5
CDR3 DNA: TGTGCCAGCGGGATGGGGGCCCAGAGGGGCCAAGAGACCCAGTACTTC; CDR3 protein: CASGMGAQRGQETQYF; clone size: NA; V gene: TRBV7-9; D gene: NA; J gene: TRBJ2-5
CDR3 DNA: TGCGCCAGCAGCTTTCAGACAGGGTTGGGCTACGAGCAGTACTTC; CDR3 protein: CASSFQTGLGYEQYF; clone size: NA; V gene: TRBV5-1; D gene: TRBD1; J gene: TRBJ2-7
CDR3 DNA: TGTGCCAGCAGACACCCTCTAGCGGGGGCCACAGGGGATACGCAGTATTTT; CDR3 protein: CASRHPLAGATGDTQYF; clone size: few; V gene: TRBV2; D gene: TRBD2; J gene: TRBJ2-3
CDR3 DNA: TGTGCCAGCAGCCAAGATTCCGGGGTCGGAAACACCATATATTTT; CDR3 protein: CASSQDSGVGNTIYF; clone size: once; V gene: TRBV4-2; D gene: NA; J gene: TRBJ1-3
CDR3 DNA: TGCGCCAGCAGCCAAGAACTCGCTTACGAGCAGTACTTC; CDR3 protein: CASSQELAYEQYF; clone size: NA; V gene: TRBV4-3; D gene: NA; J gene: TRBJ2-7
CDR3 DNA: TGTGCCAGTCGGTCCCGGGACACGGCCCATCAGCCCCAGCATTTT; CDR3 protein: CASRSRDTAHQPQHF; clone size: NA; V gene: TRBV2; D gene: NA; J gene: TRBJ1-5
CDR3 DNA: TGTGCCAGCAGCTCCCAGGACTTCTACGAGCAGTACTTC; CDR3 protein: CASSSQDFYEQYF; clone size: once; V gene: TRBV7-6; D gene: NA; J gene: TRBJ2-7
CDR3 DNA: TGTGCCAGCAGGGCCGGCGGACAGGGGTACAATGAGCAGTTCTTC; CDR3 protein: CASRAGGQGYNEQFF; clone size: NA; V gene: TRBV9; D gene: TRBD1; J gene: TRBJ2-1
CDR3 DNA: TGTGCCAGCAGACGGGGGGGGCGTGGCACCGGGGAGCTGTTTTTT; CDR3 protein: CASRRGGRGTGELFF; clone size: few; V gene: TRBV6-5; D gene: TRBD2; J gene: TRBJ2-2
CDR3 DNA: TGTGCCAGCAGCTTAGATTGGGGGGGAAGCACAGATACGCAGTATTTT; CDR3 protein: CASSLDWGGSTDTQYF; clone size: NA; V gene: TRBV7-2; D gene: TRBD2; J gene: TRBJ2-3
CDR3 DNA: TGTGCCAGCAGCCCCCCTGTTTACTTGACAGGTCGAGAAACTGAAGCTTTCTTT; CDR3 protein: CASSPPVYLTGRETEAFF; clone size: NA; V gene: TRBV7-2; D gene: NA; J gene: TRBJ1-1
CDR3 DNA: TGTGCCAGCAGCCCGACTGGGAGAGCCTACAATGAGCAGTTCTTC; CDR3 protein: CASSPTGRAYNEQFF; clone size: NA; V gene: TRBV11-2; D gene: NA; J gene: TRBJ2-1
CDR3 DNA: TGTGCCAGCAGCCAAGATCAGGTCAGTCTAGCCAAAAACATTCAGTACTTC; CDR3 protein: CASSQDQVSLAKNIQYF; clone size: few; V gene: TRBV4-2; D gene: NA; J gene: TRBJ2-4
CDR3 DNA: TGTGCCAGCAGTGAAATGACAGGGCTGAACACTGAAGCTTTCTTT; CDR3 protein: CASSEMTGLNTEAFF; clone size: NA; V gene: TRBV6-1; D gene: TRBD1; J gene: TRBJ1-1
CDR3 DNA: TGTGCCAGCAGTTACTCTACAGGGTATCAGCCCCAGCATTTT; CDR3 protein: CASSYSTGYQPQHF; clone size: NA; V gene: TRBV6-6; D gene: NA; J gene: TRBJ1-5
CDR3 DNA: TGTGCCAGCAGCCAAGATTTCACCGGAGTCCCCATTCAGTACTTC; CDR3 protein: CASSQDFTGVPIQYF; clone size: NA; V gene: TRBV4-2; D gene: NA; J gene: TRBJ2-4
CDR3 DNA: TGTGCCAGCTGTCCGGGCACTGAAGCTTTCTTT; CDR3 protein: CASCPGTEAFF; clone size: NA; V gene: TRBV6-5; D gene: NA; J gene: TRBJ1-1
CDR3 DNA: TGCGCCAGCAGCCAAGATGAGGGGAACACTGAAGCTTTCTTT; CDR3 protein: CASSQDEGNTEAFF; clone size: NA; V gene: TRBV4-1; D gene: NA; J gene: TRBJ1-1
CDR3 DNA: TGTGCCACATACTGGGCGGGAGGCTACACCTTC; CDR3 protein: CATYWAGGYTF; clone size: NA; V gene: TRBV7-9; D gene: NA; J gene: TRBJ1-2
CDR3 DNA: TGTGCCAGCAGCGGAACATCGAACACTGAAGCTTTCTTT; CDR3 protein: CASSGTSNTEAFF; clone size: NA; V gene: TRBV9; D gene: NA; J gene: TRBJ1-1
CDR3 DNA: TGTGCCACCAGCCCCCGGGACAGGAACACTGAAGCTTTCTTT; CDR3 protein: CATSPRDRNTEAFF; clone size: NA; V gene: TRBV15; D gene: TRBD1; J gene: TRBJ1-1
CDR3 DNA: TGCGCCAGCAGCCAAGTTGGGCCTGGCGGGGGGGAGCTGTTTTTT; CDR3 protein: CASSQVGPGGGELFF; clone size: once; V gene: TRBV4-1; D gene: NA; J gene: TRBJ2-2
CDR3 DNA: TGTGCCAGCACCCAAGAAGCGAGCCAGCGGCCGTACTTC; CDR3 protein: CASTQEASQRPYF; clone size: NA; V gene: TRBV7-8; D gene: NA; J gene: TRBJ2-5
CDR3 DNA: TGCAGCGTTGAAAGGCAGGGTGAGAACACTGAAGCTTTCTTT; CDR3 protein: CSVERQGENTEAFF; clone size: NA; V gene: TRBV29-1; D gene: NA; J gene: TRBJ1-1
CDR3 DNA: TGCGCCAGCAGCCAGCAAGCTCGATGGAACACTGAAGCTTTCTTT; CDR3 protein: CASSQQARWNTEAFF; clone size: NA; V gene: TRBV4-3; D gene: NA; J gene: TRBJ1-1
CDR3 DNA: TGTGCCAGCACCCAAGAAGCGAGCCAGCTGCCGTACTTC; CDR3 protein: CASTQEASQLPYF; clone size: once; V gene: TRBV7-8; D gene: NA; J gene: TRBJ2-5
CDR3 DNA: TGTGCCAGCAGCCATCGACTAGCGGGGGTCGAAGAGACCCAGTACTTC; CDR3 protein: CASSHRLAGVEETQYF; clone size: NA; V gene: TRBV27; D gene: TRBD2; J gene: TRBJ2-5
CDR3 DNA: TGTGCCAGCAGCCCGACGGACAGGGGTGATGGCTACACCTTC; CDR3 protein: CASSPTDRGDGYTF; clone size: NA; V gene: TRBV7-9; D gene: TRBD1; J gene: TRBJ1-2